This T cell receptor beta chain was sequenced for a study of T-cell reconstitution after alpha-beta-depleted transplantation in children. Unique molecular identifiers were incorporated into the prepared TCRbeta library. One entry per CDR3 protein, called by TCRdb with MiXCR from the PCR reads. The table has almost 500,000 distinct CDR3 sequences, over 9.5% seen once; the top ten hold around 2%. A note on this clonotype: Its antigen is as yet unknown.

Germline V CDR1 and CDR2: SGHNT, YENEEA. V was pared by 1 base and J by 4 bases, with 11 bases between. The CDR3 totals 15 residues. Whole-study results and caveats: Surviving thymic progenitors and recipient T cells were the source of high TCRbeta diversity at day 60 in some patients. At around two months after transplant, the alpha-beta T cells were reportedly derived from several hundred expanded clones that came from non-depleted graft cells. By one year post-transplant, T-cell counts and diversity largely arose from T cells that were newly produced.

The chain carries TRBV11-3 and TRBJ2-1, with D tentatively TRBD1 or TRBD2 (6 bases each). The TCR was taken from a child aged 2-15 years with inherited bone marrow failure, due to receive a stem cell transplant. The specimen comprised PBMCs, sampled before TCRalphabeta/CD19-depleted stem cell transplant. In DNA form, the CDR3 reads TGTGCCAGCAGCTTAGCGGGGGCGCGGTACAATGAGCAGTTCTTC. Its translation is CASSLAGARYNEQFF.